This passage covers 30 T cell receptor beta chains from one sample sequenced in a study of blood T cell repertoires in COVID-19. Clones were read by immunoSEQ multiplex PCR, and TCRdb kept only the in-frame ones, dropping some. The table shows roughly 250,000 clones, with approximately 86% occurring only once. Sequenced: peripheral blood. The receptor source for this set is a human donor with COVID-19, enrolled during active disease. The donor label of this sample is uncertain.

The chain combines TRBV5-4 with TRBJ2-7, with no clear D. This CDR3 spans 13 amino acids. The V end lost 0 bases, the J end lost 2 bases, and 6 bases lay between the germline ends. The germline V gene has CDR1 SGHNT and CDR2 YYREEE (reference sequence). The CDR3 loop is CASSLDSPYEQYF. CDR3 in DNA: TGTGCCAGCAGCTTGGACAGTCCCTACGAGCAGTACTTC.

The rearrangement links TRBV19 to TRBJ1-1; 7 bases map to TRBD1. Germline CDR1 and CDR2: LNHDA and SQIVND (reference sequence). The CDR3 has 16 amino acids. After removal of 5 bases from V and 1 base from J, the junction contained 10 bases not matched to a gene. For the CDR3, the DNA is TGTGCCAGTAGTTCAACACCACAGGGGAGGAACACTGAAGCTTTCTTT. Translation: CASSSTPQGRNTEAFF.

The rearrangement links TRBV6-5 to TRBJ1-2; no firm D call. The germline V and J ends were trimmed by 8 bases and 0 bases, with 7 bases remaining between them. This CDR3 contains 12 residues. Germline V CDR1 and CDR2: MNHEY, SVGAGI. In DNA, the CDR3 is TGTGCCAGCGGAGCAGCTAACTATGGCTACACCTTC. As protein: CASGAANYGYTF.

CDR3 in DNA: TGTGCCAGTAGTCCCCGCGGGGACACTGAAGCTTTCTTT. It codes for CASSPRGDTEAFF. The rearrangement links TRBV19 to TRBJ1-1; D unresolved. Between the trimmed V and J ends, which lost 5 bases and 3 bases, there was a span of 10 bases. Per germline, CDR1 LNHDA and CDR2 SQIVND (reference sequence). CDR3 size: 13 residues.

The chain is built from TRBV7-9 and TRBJ1-5; D perhaps matches TRBD1 (6 bases). This CDR3 contains 15 residues. CDR1 is SEHNR, CDR2 FQNEAQ, per germline (reference sequence). Between the trimmed V and J ends, which lost 5 bases and 1 base, there was a span of 12 bases. This CDR3 reads CASSPQGMSNQPQHF. The CDR3 nucleotides read TGTGCCAGCAGCCCACAGGGAATGAGCAATCAGCCCCAGCATTTT.

This chain connects TRBV11-3 to TRBJ2-2; unclear D gene. V shed 10 bases and J shed 0 bases, with 9 bases lying between them. CDR1 and CDR2 from the germline V gene are SGHNT and YENEEA. This CDR3 is built from 13 residues. CDR3 loop: CATQISNTGELFF. The CDR3 nucleotides are TGTGCCACTCAGATTTCGAACACCGGGGAGCTGTTTTTT.

The V and J genes are TRBV27 and TRBJ2-1; the match to TRBD2 covers 14 bases. The CDR3 extends over 15 amino acids. Unmatched junction bases numbered 4, after V lost 5 bases and J lost 7 bases. Germline CDR1 reads MNHEY; CDR2 reads SMNVEV (reference sequence). CDR3 loop: CASSPGTSGRNEQFF. The DNA for the CDR3 is TGTGCCAGCAGTCCGGGGACTAGCGGGAGAAATGAGCAGTTCTTC.

J is TRBJ2-5 and V is TRBV15; D is uncertain. The CDR3 totals 17 residues. Trimming took 0 bases from V and 0 from J, leaving 14 bases between them. Germline CDR1 LNHNV, CDR2 YYDKDF (reference sequence). CDR3 residues: CATSRDLTDRYQETQYF. CDR3 coding DNA: TGTGCCACCAGCAGAGATCTAACAGACCGGTACCAAGAGACCCAGTACTTC. Using reference TRBV15 and TRBJ2-5 for the parts outside the CDR3, the full variable domain is DAMVIQNPRYQVTQFGKPVTLSCSQTLNHNVMYWYQQKSSQAPKLLFHYYDKDFNNEADTPDNFQSRRPNTSFCFLDIRSPGLGDTAMYLCATSRDLTDRYQETQYFGPGTRLLVL.

This chain's CDR3 is CASSVTGGQVGYTF. The DNA of the CDR3 is TGTGCCAGTAGTGTCACAGGGGGCCAGGTGGGCTACACCTTC. The V and J genes are TRBV19 and TRBJ1-2, with 9 positions matching TRBD1. Germline trimming cut 5 bases from V and 8 bases from J; bases unmatched to any gene: 9. The CDR3 contains 14 residues. Germline V gives CDR1 LNHDA, CDR2 SQIVND (reference sequence).

The CDR3 region has the DNA TGTGCCAGCAGCCTTATCCCGCGGACAGGGTTAGGAGAGACCCAGTACTTC. Its translation: CASSLIPRTGLGETQYF. The rearrangement joins TRBV27 to TRBJ2-5; 8 nucleotides align to TRBD1. The V gene's germline CDR1 is MNHEY and CDR2 SMNVEV (reference sequence). This CDR3 contains 17 residues. V shed 6 bases and J 4 bases; nucleotides not matched to a gene: 16.

This chain connects TRBV7-9 to TRBJ1-1, with 7 bases lining up with TRBD1. Per germline, CDR1 SEHNR and CDR2 FQNEAQ (reference sequence). J was trimmed by 8 bases and V by 5 bases; bases with no gene match: 8. This CDR3 has 13 amino acids. The CDR3 here is CASSVTGPLEAFF. CDR3 DNA: TGTGCCAGCAGCGTGACAGGGCCGTTGGAAGCTTTCTTT.

This chain uses TRBV9 with TRBJ1-5, with 12 positions matching TRBD1. CDR1 is SGDLS, CDR2 YYNGEE, per germline. CDR3 size: 19 residues. V dropped 2 bases and J dropped 0; count of bases not matched to a gene: 9. The CDR3 DNA reads as TGTGCCAGCAGCGTTAGGGACAGGGGGCCCCTGTGTAGCAATCAGCCCCAGCATTTT. As protein: CASSVRDRGPLCSNQPQHF.

The chain has TRBV5-8 and TRBJ1-3; D gene ambiguous. The CDR3 consists of 14 residues. V was pared by 4 bases and J by 2 bases, with 10 bases between. Germline lookup yields CDR1 SGHTS and CDR2 YDEGEE. This CDR3 is CASSRAFPGNTIYF. CDR3 DNA sequence: TGTGCCAGCAGCCGCGCTTTTCCTGGAAACACCATATATTTT.

The chain joins TRBV19 to TRBJ2-1; a weak D match, TRBD1 (6 bases). V shed 5 bases and J shed 3 bases, with 14 bases lying between them. The CDR3 totals 15 residues. CDR1 and CDR2 from the germline V gene are LNHDA and SQIVND (reference sequence). This CDR3 is CASSPSTGNYNEQFF. In DNA form, the CDR3 reads TGTGCCAGTAGTCCATCGACAGGCAACTACAATGAGCAGTTCTTC.

In the case of this clone: This may be a read error: a much more frequent sequence differs by one nucleotide. The chain is built from TRBV9 and TRBJ2-7; 11 bases fit TRBD2. Germline V lookup: CDR1 SGDLS, CDR2 YYNGEE. The CDR3 runs to 13 residues. Trimming removed 3 bases from V and 6 bases from J; junction bases left unmatched: 2. The CDR3 DNA reads as TGTGCCAGCAGCGGGCTAGCGGGAGGCGAGCAGTACTTC. Its protein product is CASSGLAGGEQYF.

The gene calls are TRBV7-9 and TRBJ2-3; a possible D gene is TRBD2 (5 bases). Trimming removed 5 bases from V and 0 bases from J, with 12 bases in between. CDR3 length equals 15 residues. Germline V gene data show CDR1 as SEHNR and CDR2 as FQNEAQ (reference sequence). The CDR3 reads CASSLVLGSTDTQYF. CDR3 DNA sequence: TGTGCCAGCAGCCTCGTACTAGGGAGCACAGATACGCAGTATTTT.

The chain couples TRBV30 to TRBJ2-2, with no clear D. Trimming removed 3 bases from V and 0 bases from J, with 17 bases in between. CDR1 is GTSNPN and CDR2 is SVGIG in the germline V gene (reference sequence). The CDR3 consists of 17 residues. In nucleotides, the CDR3 is TGTGCCTGGAGCATTTACGTTACAACCGCGAACACCGGGGAGCTGTTTTTT. It encodes CAWSIYVTTANTGELFF.

The chain is built from TRBV6-5 and TRBJ1-4, with 7 bases that match TRBD1. J was trimmed by 5 bases and V by 6 bases; bases with no gene match: 6. The CDR3 has 14 amino acids. Germline V CDR1 and CDR2: MNHEY, SVGAGI. The CDR3 protein is CASRTTGRNEKLFF. DNA for the CDR3: TGTGCCAGCAGGACGACAGGGAGAAATGAAAAACTGTTTTTT.

The chain couples TRBV2 to TRBJ2-7, with 12 bases lining up with TRBD2. Germline CDR1 and CDR2: SNHLY and FYNNEI. V shed 4 bases and J 2 bases; nucleotides not matched to a gene: 9. This CDR3 region has 17 residues. The CDR3 here is CASSVSRSSGRAYEQYF. In DNA, the CDR3 is TGTGCCAGCAGTGTATCGCGCTCTAGCGGGAGGGCCTACGAGCAGTACTTC.

The chain recombines TRBV30 with TRBJ2-7, with TRBD1 matching over 10 bases. Per the germline V gene, CDR1 is GTSNPN and CDR2 is SVGIG (reference sequence). There are 14 residues in the CDR3. V gave up 5 bases and J gave up 0 bases; unmatched junction bases: 4. CDR3 loop: CAWGQGVNSYEQYF. In nucleotides, the CDR3 is TGTGCCTGGGGACAGGGGGTTAACTCCTACGAGCAGTACTTC.

V is TRBV7-2 and J is TRBJ2-3; 7 bases line up with TRBD2. V lost 5 bases and J lost 0; bases outside the gene matches: 5. The CDR3 loop spans 15 amino acids. Germline V gene lookup returns CDR1 SGHTA and CDR2 FQGNSA. The CDR3 nucleotides read TGTGCCAGCAGCGTCAGCGGGGCTAGCACAGATACGCAGTATTTT. It encodes CASSVSGASTDTQYF.

The V call is TRBV19, the J call TRBJ1-5, with D uncertain. Trimming took 3 bases from V and 0 from J, leaving 9 bases between them. The germline V gene has CDR1 LNHDA and CDR2 SQIVND (reference sequence). The CDR3 has 15 residues. The DNA of the CDR3 is TGTGCCAGTAGTATGGGCAGAAATAGCAATCAGCCCCAGCATTTT. Its translation is CASSMGRNSNQPQHF.

V usage is TRBV5-6 and J usage is TRBJ1-5, with 7 nucleotides matching TRBD1. Germline V lookup: CDR1 SGHDT, CDR2 YYEEEE. V trimming: 3 bases; J trimming: 1 base; junction bases outside the gene matches: 13. This CDR3 region has 18 residues. CDR3 coding DNA: TGTGCCAGCAGCTACACGGACGGGACAGTTAGGAGCAATCAGCCCCAGCATTTT. It codes for CASSYTDGTVRSNQPQHF.

The chain uses TRBV5-4 and TRBJ1-6; 10 nucleotides agree with TRBD1. With 4 bases clipped from V and 7 bases from J, the junction kept 11 bases outside the gene matches. Germline-derived CDR1 and CDR2 are SGHNT and YYREEE (reference sequence). This CDR3 is 17 amino acids long. The CDR3 loop is CASSGGRQGAPNSPLHF. In nucleotides, the CDR3 is TGTGCCAGCAGCGGGGGTCGACAGGGGGCGCCGAATTCACCCCTCCACTTT.

CDR3 region: CASTPPRSAGSTDTQYF. The CDR3 DNA is TGTGCCAGTACCCCCCCGCGGTCCGCGGGAAGCACAGATACGCAGTATTTT. The gene calls are TRBV19 and TRBJ2-3; possible D gene TRBD2, 6 bases. Germline values: CDR1 LNHDA, CDR2 SQIVND (reference sequence). The CDR3 sequence is 17 residues long. Trimming pared 7 bases from V and 0 bases from J, leaving 20 bases between.

This clone was detected once. One end of the junction is discordant with germline, which a read error may explain. V usage is TRBV19 and J usage is TRBJ2-3; a possible D gene is TRBD1 (6 bases). This CDR3 is 13 amino acids long. In germline, CDR1 is LNHDA, CDR2 SQIVND (reference sequence). The CDR3 DNA reads as TGTGCCAGTAGTATGGGGGTAGGGGACCGACAGGATTTT. Amino acid sequence: CASSMGVGDRQDF.

The V and J genes are TRBV19 and TRBJ2-2; 8 nucleotides align to TRBD2. CDR3 length equals 16 residues. V shed 7 bases, J shed 4 bases, and the junction held 11 bases outside the gene matches. Germline assignment: CDR1 LNHDA and CDR2 SQIVND (reference sequence). The CDR3 bases are TGTGCCAGTACCCAAACCGGCGGGGGGCCCACCGGGGAGCTGTTTTTT. It codes for CASTQTGGGPTGELFF.

The CDR3 nucleotides are TGTGCCAGCAGCCTAGGGTTTTTGGGCAAACCGGTCCAAGAGACCCAGTACTTC. Translation: CASSLGFLGKPVQETQYF. The V gene is TRBV11-2, the J gene TRBJ2-5; D remains ambiguous. V was shortened by 5 bases and J by 1 base, with 23 bases between the two germline ends. Per germline, CDR1 SGHAT and CDR2 FQNNGV. There are 18 residues in the CDR3. The entire variable domain, with the rest obtained from reference TRBV11-2 and TRBJ2-5, is as follows: EAGVAQSPRYKIIEKRQSVAFWCNPISGHATLYWYQQILGQGPKLLIQFQNNGVVDDSQLPKDRFSAERLKGVDSTLKIQPAKLEDSAVYLCASSLGFLGKPVQETQYFGPGTRLLVL.

The V and J genes are TRBV7-9 and TRBJ2-3; TRBD2 matches at 9 bases. The germline gives CDR1 SEHNR, CDR2 FQNEAQ (reference sequence). J was trimmed by 0 bases and V by 6 bases; bases with no gene match: 7. The CDR3 totals 16 residues. The CDR3 here is CASSLASGISTDTQYF. CDR3 DNA sequence: TGTGCCAGCAGTCTGGCTAGCGGGATAAGCACAGATACGCAGTATTTT.

The chain employs TRBV28 and TRBJ1-1, with D possibly matching TRBD1 (6 bases). The CDR3 has 16 amino acids. Trimming stripped 1 base from V and 5 bases from J, with 17 bases between. The germline gives CDR1 MDHEN, CDR2 SYDVKM. This CDR3 reads CASSLFSRGRGTEAFF. The CDR3 DNA follows: TGTGCCAGCAGTTTATTCTCGAGGGGGAGAGGTACTGAAGCTTTCTTT.